The sequence of this T cell receptor beta chain was determined in a study of cytomegalovirus exposure and HLA in healthy donors. The PCR used 60 Vbeta and 13 Jbeta primers. Libraries were prepared by immunoSEQ multiplex PCR; TCRdb keeps only in-frame clonotypes and omits some of them. The data hold about 140,000 clones, with over 60% observed a single time. Germline V gene sequence: CDR1 GTSNPN, CDR2 SVGIG (reference sequence). The CDR3 extends over 14 amino acids. V was clipped by 2 bases and J by 3 bases, with 11 bases between them. This sequence joins TRBV30 and TRBJ1-5; D may be TRBD1 (6 bases). The sequence was collected from a male donor in good health and CMV-seronegative. Sample: PBMCs. The CDR3 region has the DNA TGTGCCTGGAGTACATCAGGGGACAATCAGCCCCAGCATTTT. It translates to CAWSTSGDNQPQHF. The full variable domain, completed using reference TRBV30 and TRBJ1-5, is SQTIHQWPATLVQPVGSPLSLECTVEGTSNPNLYWYRQAAGRGLQLLFYSVGIGQISSEVPQNLSASRPQDRQFILSSKKLLLSDSGFYLCAWSTSGDNQPQHFGDGTRLSIL.